One and the same sample provided the 25 T cell receptor beta chains below, sequenced in a study of cytomegalovirus exposure and HLA in healthy donors. The primer mix had 60 Vbeta and 13 Jbeta primers. Profiled with immunoSEQ multiplex PCR; TCRdb holds only in-frame clones, not every one. Here the sample spans more than 130,000 clones, just under 85% being singletons. Sequencing used PBMCs. The receptors originated from a middle-aged man in good health and CMV-seropositive.

A single count supports this clone. The rearrangement links TRBV18 to TRBJ1-3; 9 bases are a match to TRBD1. Germline V gives CDR1 KGHSH, CDR2 LQKENI. The CDR3 extends over 14 amino acids. With 5 bases clipped from V and 7 bases from J, the junction kept 6 bases outside the gene matches. The CDR3 coding sequence is TGTGCCAGCTCAGCAGGACAGGGGCCCAACACCATATATTTT. Encoded protein: CASSAGQGPNTIYF.

The chain employs TRBV18 and TRBJ2-5, with D uncertain. V was clipped by 4 bases and J by 1 base, with 7 bases between them. Looked up from germline, CDR1 is KGHSH and CDR2 is LQKENI. The CDR3 totals 13 residues. The CDR3 DNA is TGTGCCAGCTCACTACAGAGCCAAGAGACCCAGTACTTC. It is translated as CASSLQSQETQYF.

V gene TRBV5-4 combines with J gene TRBJ2-1, with 7 bases fitting TRBD2. The CDR3 totals 17 residues. Per germline, CDR1 SGHNT and CDR2 YYREEE (reference sequence). Germline trimming cut 5 bases from V and 0 bases from J; bases unmatched to any gene: 11. The CDR3 nucleotides read TGTGCCAGCAGACCTACCCCGGGGACTACCTCCTACAATGAGCAGTTCTTC. It yields the protein CASRPTPGTTSYNEQFF.

V and J are TRBV2 and TRBJ1-5; D call uncertain. V was pared by 4 bases and J by 7 bases, with 11 bases between. Germline V gene data show CDR1 as SNHLY and CDR2 as FYNNEI. CDR3 length: 13 amino acids. The CDR3 DNA follows: TGTGCCAGCAGTGTTAGGCGGGAACAGCCCCAGCATTTT. Protein product: CASSVRREQPQHF. The full variable domain, in which reference TRBV2 and TRBJ1-5 provide the parts outside the CDR3, is EPEVTQTPSHQVTQMGQEVILRCVPISNHLYFYWYRQILGQKVEFLVSFYNNEISEKSEIFDDQFSVERPDGSNFTLKIRSTKLEDSAMYFCASSVRREQPQHFGDGTRLSIL.

The J gene is TRBJ1-4, the V gene TRBV18, with 7 bases identical to TRBD1. Germline CDR1 KGHSH, CDR2 LQKENI. J was trimmed by 4 bases and V by 2 bases; bases with no gene match: 7. There are 16 residues in the CDR3. For the CDR3, the DNA is TGTGCCAGCTCACCATCACAGGGGTCGTTTAATGAAAAACTGTTTTTT. It encodes CASSPSQGSFNEKLFF.

The chain uses TRBV4-2 and TRBJ1-1; 8 bases map to TRBD1. Germline CDR1 LGHNA, CDR2 YNFKEQ. This CDR3 has 17 residues. The J segment lost 4 bases and the V segment lost 3 bases, leaving 13 bases of the junction unmatched. CDR3 amino acids: CASSQLTTGDDGTEAFF. The DNA for the CDR3 is TGTGCCAGCAGCCAGCTGACGACAGGGGACGACGGCACTGAAGCTTTCTTT.

The chain links TRBV19 to TRBJ2-3, with 7 bases aligning to TRBD2. With 1 base clipped from V and 5 bases from J, the junction kept 9 bases outside the gene matches. In germline, CDR1 is LNHDA, CDR2 SQIVND (reference sequence). The CDR3 has 16 residues. The CDR3: CASSIARAGVVDTQYF. In DNA form, the CDR3 reads TGTGCCAGTAGTATAGCGAGGGCGGGAGTGGTAGATACGCAGTATTTT. The entire variable domain, with the rest obtained from reference TRBV19 and TRBJ2-3, is as follows: DGGITQSPKYLFRKEGQNVTLSCEQNLNHDAMYWYRQDPGQGLRLIYYSQIVNDFQKGDIAEGYSVSREKKESFPLTVTSAQKNPTAFYLCASSIARAGVVDTQYFGPGTRLTVL.

J is TRBJ2-1 and V is TRBV10-3; 7 bases agree with TRBD2. Germline assignment: CDR1 ENHRY and CDR2 SYGVKD. V shed 7 bases and J 0 bases; nucleotides not matched to a gene: 6. This CDR3 has 15 residues. CDR3 region: CAINWRESSYNEQFF. CDR3 DNA sequence: TGTGCCATCAACTGGCGGGAGAGCTCCTACAATGAGCAGTTCTTC.

The rearrangement uses TRBV2 and TRBJ2-2; 7 bases are a match to TRBD1. CDR3 length equals 11 residues. CDR1 and CDR2 (germline): SNHLY, FYNNEI. V shed 8 bases and J 6 bases; nucleotides not matched to a gene: 0. Written as DNA, the CDR3 is TGTGCCAGCGGGACAGCCGGGGAGCTGTTTTTT. It specifies CASGTAGELFF.

This chain links TRBV19 with TRBJ2-7; maybe TRBD1 (6 bases). With 6 bases removed from V and 4 bases from J, the gap between germline ends came to 10 bases. Per the germline V gene, CDR1 is LNHDA and CDR2 is SQIVND (reference sequence). This CDR3 comprises 12 residues. The chain's CDR3 is CASSTDRYEQYF. CDR3 in DNA: TGTGCCAGTAGCACAGACAGGTACGAGCAGTACTTC.

This chain joins TRBV9 and TRBJ2-3; D unclear. The CDR3 extends over 13 amino acids. Germline CDR1 is SGDLS and CDR2 is YYNGEE. V was pared by 3 bases and J by 3 bases, with 8 bases between. The CDR3 region is CASSGSATDTQYF. The CDR3 DNA is TGTGCCAGCAGCGGGAGTGCGACAGATACGCAGTATTTT.

This chain joins TRBV19 and TRBJ1-5; D is undetermined. V was shortened by 5 bases and J by 6 bases, with 14 bases between the two germline ends. CDR3 length: 14 residues. Germline lookup yields CDR1 LNHDA and CDR2 SQIVND (reference sequence). CDR3 residues: CASSPGEVVQPQHF. DNA for the CDR3: TGTGCCAGTAGTCCCGGCGAGGTCGTTCAGCCCCAGCATTTT.

V usage is TRBV30 and J usage is TRBJ1-2; 7 bases agree with TRBD1. Germline V gene data show CDR1 as GTSNPN and CDR2 as SVGIG (reference sequence). CDR3 length: 15 residues. V shed 5 bases and J 1 base; nucleotides not matched to a gene: 10. DNA for the CDR3: TGTGCCTGGCACACTCCGGGACAGATTAACTATGGCTACACCTTC. It codes for CAWHTPGQINYGYTF.

In its sample, this clone was seen a few times. V gene TRBV14 combines with J gene TRBJ2-1; 7 bases agree with TRBD2. Per the germline V gene, CDR1 is SGHDN and CDR2 is FVKESK. Trimming took 1 base from V and 9 from J; bases not matched to a gene: 9. The CDR3 is 15 residues long. CDR3 DNA: TGTGCCAGCAGCCAAGGCCTAGCGGAACTGGGTGAGCAGTTCTTC. As protein: CASSQGLAELGEQFF.

This chain uses TRBV27 with TRBJ1-5; maybe TRBD1 (6 bases). The CDR3 has 15 residues. From germline, CDR1 is MNHEY and CDR2 SMNVEV (reference sequence). V was pared by 2 bases and J by 8 bases, with 16 bases between. The CDR3 DNA reads TGTGCCAGCAGTTTAGTTAGGGGGGGGGCGAAGCCCCAGCATTTT. Its translation is CASSLVRGGAKPQHF.

The rearrangement links TRBV6-6 to TRBJ2-1; 13 nucleotides agree with TRBD2. CDR3 length equals 16 residues. Trimming cost V 7 bases and J 5 bases; bases outside gene matches: 8. Germline lookup yields CDR1 MNHNY and CDR2 SVGAGI (reference sequence). The CDR3 is CASNSIGTSGDNEQFF. The CDR3 nucleotides read TGTGCCAGCAATTCCATAGGGACTAGCGGGGACAATGAGCAGTTCTTC.

The J gene is TRBJ1-2, the V gene TRBV9; D is perhaps TRBD1 (6 bases). The V gene's germline CDR1 is SGDLS and CDR2 YYNGEE. The CDR3 extends over 16 amino acids. Trimming removed 3 bases at V and 0 bases at J, with 15 bases between. In nucleotides, the CDR3 is TGTGCCAGCAGCGGGGCCTGGGAGGGGGCTAACTATGGCTACACCTTC. It specifies CASSGAWEGANYGYTF.

This clone was seen just once. Germline and junction disagree at one end, which may indicate a read error. The gene calls are TRBV7-9 and TRBJ2-1; D is possibly TRBD1 (6 bases). This CDR3 comprises 14 residues. Germline V gene lookup returns CDR1 SEHNR and CDR2 FQNEAQ (reference sequence). The CDR3, as DNA: TGTTCCAGCAGCTTAGGGACACGCTACAATGAGCAGTTCTTC. Protein: CSSSLGTRYNEQFF.

The chain employs TRBV10-2 and TRBJ2-6, with D unresolved. Germline values: CDR1 WSHSY, CDR2 SAAADI. CDR3 length: 13 residues. The V gene lost 8 bases and the J gene lost 2 bases, with 7 bases spanning the gap. Here the CDR3 DNA reads TGCGCCAGCCGGAGAGCTGGGGCCAACGTCCTGACTTTC. Translating gives CASRRAGANVLTF.

The chain employs TRBV4-3 and TRBJ2-7, with 7 nucleotides matching TRBD1. Germline values: CDR1 LGHNA, CDR2 YSLEER. The CDR3 has 14 residues. Unmatched junction bases numbered 2, after V lost 0 bases and J lost 3 bases. This chain's CDR3 is CASSQEQGFYEQYF. CDR3 bases: TGCGCCAGCAGCCAAGAACAGGGGTTCTACGAGCAGTACTTC.

The gene calls are TRBV29-1 and TRBJ1-1, with unresolved D. Per germline, CDR1 SQVTM and CDR2 ANQGSEA. The CDR3 has 13 residues. Trimming shortened V by 3 bases and J by 4 bases, and 12 bases separated the two germline ends. Here the CDR3 DNA reads TGCAGCGTTGAGGCACCCTTTGGCACTGAAGCTTTCTTT. Protein product: CSVEAPFGTEAFF.

V gene TRBV19 combines with J gene TRBJ2-7, with 9 bases that match TRBD2. The CDR3 loop spans 15 amino acids. With V trimmed by 4 bases and J by 0 bases, 4 bases remained unmatched. CDR1 LNHDA and CDR2 SQIVND come from the germline V gene (reference sequence). Here the CDR3 DNA reads TGTGCCAGTAGTACCCTAGCGGGAAGCTCCTACGAGCAGTACTTC. Its translation is CASSTLAGSSYEQYF.

In this sample, this clone turned up once. The chain links TRBV27 to TRBJ2-3, with TRBD2 matching over 11 bases. This CDR3 is built from 15 residues. The germline V gene encodes CDR1 MNHEY and CDR2 SMNVEV (reference sequence). V dropped 5 bases and J dropped 3; count of bases not matched to a gene: 4. In nucleotides, the CDR3 is TGTGCCAGCAGTCCACTAGCGGGGGTGACAGATACGCAGTATTTT. Encoded protein: CASSPLAGVTDTQYF.

V and J are TRBV7-2 and TRBJ2-1, with 7 bases that match TRBD1. Trimming removed 7 bases from V and 14 bases from J; junction bases left unmatched: 23. CDR3 size: 16 residues. The V gene's germline CDR1 is SGHTA and CDR2 FQGNSA. CDR3 nucleotides: TGTGCCAGCACCCCCCGGGCCTACGACAGGGCGTCGGGCAAGTTCTTC. Its translation: CASTPRAYDRASGKFF. Complete variable domain (other parts from reference TRBV7-2 and TRBJ2-1): GAGVSQSPSNKVTEKGKDVELRCDPISGHTALYWYRQSLGQGLEFLIYFQGNSAPDKSGLPSDRFSAERTGGSVSTLTIQRTQQEDSAVYLCASTPRAYDRASGKFFGPGTRLTVL.

V is TRBV4-2 and J is TRBJ2-1; no clear D. With 4 bases removed from V and 5 bases from J, the gap between germline ends came to 12 bases. Germline loops: CDR1 LGHNA, CDR2 YNFKEQ. The CDR3 length is 14 residues. The CDR3 DNA follows: TGTGCCAGCAGCCCAGGAACGGTCGACAATGAGCAGTTCTTC. It yields the protein CASSPGTVDNEQFF.